One and the same sample provided the 9 T cell receptor beta chains below, sequenced in a study of blood T cell repertoires in COVID-19. Generated by immunoSEQ multiplex PCR, the TCRdb table keeps only in-frame clones and is missing some. The data contain 76,000 or so clones, over 70% of them singletons. The sequenced sample consisted of peripheral blood. The source is a man over 45 with acute or convalescent COVID-19.

V usage is TRBV18 and J usage is TRBJ1-1; D remains ambiguous. Trimming shortened V by 1 base and J by 2 bases, and 5 bases separated the two germline ends. This CDR3 contains 13 residues. In germline, CDR1 is KGHSH, CDR2 LQKENI. The CDR3 DNA sequence: TGTGCCAGCTCACCACTAGTAAACACTGAAGCTTTCTTT. It codes for CASSPLVNTEAFF.

The genes are TRBV19 and TRBJ2-7; 7 nucleotides agree with TRBD1. The J segment lost 4 bases and the V segment lost 1 base, leaving 7 bases of the junction unmatched. This CDR3 comprises 15 residues. Germline lookup yields CDR1 LNHDA and CDR2 SQIVND (reference sequence). The CDR3: CASSIGGGDGYEQYF. The CDR3 DNA follows: TGTGCCAGTAGTATAGGAGGGGGCGACGGTTACGAGCAGTACTTC.

The rearrangement uses TRBV11-2 and TRBJ2-7; 9 bases align to TRBD1. Germline assignment: CDR1 SGHAT and CDR2 FQNNGV. With 3 bases clipped from V and 1 base from J, the junction kept 1 base outside the gene matches. The CDR3 spans 14 residues. CDR3 nucleotide sequence: TGTGCCAGCAGCTTCGGGACAGGGTCCTACGAGCAGTACTTC. Residues: CASSFGTGSYEQYF.

V gene TRBV7-3 combines with J gene TRBJ2-2, with 8 bases that match TRBD1. This CDR3 comprises 15 residues. Per the germline V gene, CDR1 is SGHTA and CDR2 is FQGTGA. V dropped 5 bases and J dropped 5; count of bases not matched to a gene: 7. In DNA, the CDR3 is TGTGCCAGCAGCCTTGGGACAGGTAGAACCGGGGAGCTGTTTTTT. Protein: CASSLGTGRTGELFF.

This clone was seen only a few times. The rearrangement joins TRBV28 to TRBJ1-2; no definite D call. V lost 5 bases, J lost 1 base, and 11 bases lay in between. CDR1 and CDR2 from the germline V gene are MDHEN and SYDVKM. CDR3 size: 14 residues. The CDR3 protein is CASSPLRVNYGYTF. CDR3 nucleotide sequence: TGTGCCAGCAGTCCGCTGAGGGTTAACTATGGCTACACCTTC.

This chain joins TRBV7-9 and TRBJ1-4; D is ambiguous. This CDR3 contains 17 residues. Germline assignment: CDR1 SEHNR and CDR2 FQNEAQ (reference sequence). Trimming took off 5 bases at V and 3 bases at J, with 19 bases between the two ends. The CDR3 is CASSPTLSGFANEKLFF. CDR3 sequence (DNA): TGTGCCAGCAGCCCCACCCTTTCGGGGTTCGCTAATGAAAAACTGTTTTTT.

The J gene is TRBJ1-6, the V gene TRBV21-1; the table's D call, TRBD1, has no DNA check behind it. TRBV21-1 is a known pseudogene. The CDR3 has 17 amino acids. CDR3 sequence (DNA): TGTGCCAGCAGCATTCATCCGGAGACAGGTGCAAATTCACCCCTCCACTTT. Residues: CASSIHPETGANSPLHF.

V is TRBV4-3 and J is TRBJ1-4; the match to TRBD1 covers 7 bases. The CDR3 loop spans 15 amino acids. Germline CDR1 and CDR2: LGHNA and YSLEER. Losses at the gene ends were 1 base for V and 6 bases for J; bases not matched to a gene: 5. The CDR3 reads CASSQAGTEDEKLFF. The CDR3 DNA follows: TGCGCCAGCAGCCAAGCCGGGACAGAGGATGAAAAACTGTTTTTT.

V usage is TRBV7-6 and J usage is TRBJ2-2; 8 bases agree with TRBD2. Germline-derived CDR1 and CDR2 are SGHVS and FNYEAQ. CDR3 size: 17 residues. V dropped 2 bases and J dropped 4; count of bases not matched to a gene: 9. CDR3 sequence: CASSLLGPRGGTGELFF. In DNA, the CDR3 is TGTGCCAGCAGCTTATTGGGCCCCCGGGGGGGCACCGGGGAGCTGTTTTTT. Together with reference TRBV7-6 and TRBJ2-2, the CDR3 gives the full variable domain: GAGVSQSPRYKVTKRGQDVALRCDPISGHVSLYWYRQALGQGPEFLTYFNYEAQQDKSGLPNDRFSAERPEGSISTLTIQRTEQRDSAMYRCASSLLGPRGGTGELFFGEGSRLTVL.